The rows below give T cell receptor beta chains drawn from one sample of a study of T-cell reconstitution after alpha-beta-depleted transplantation in children. TCRdb reprocessed the PCR reads via MiXCR and lists one record per CDR3 protein. Found here are some 110,000 distinct CDR3 sequences, over 9% of them singletons; the top ten hold under 40%. Sequences were derived from PBMCs, sampled before TCRalphabeta/CD19-depleted stem cell transplant. The receptors were gathered from a boy younger than 10 with acute lymphoblastic leukemia, due to receive a stem cell transplant. CDR3s include the opening cysteine and the closing phenylalanine or tryptophan. The D gene is left open where the match is weak. Where a row states a size, it is once, few, many or the class of an expanded clone; other rows omit it.

TRBJ2-1 TRBV5-6 NA many CASSLVQSYNEQFF TGTGCCAGCAGCTTGGTACAGTCCTACAATGAGCAGTTCTTC
TRBJ1-3 TRBV12-3/TRBV12-4 TRBD1 few CACDLRDRGTGNTIYF TGTGCCTGCGACCTCCGAGACAGGGGTACTGGAAACACCATATATTTT
TRBJ2-3 TRBV25-1 TRBD1 NA CASSEPYRGLPDTQYF TGTGCCAGCAGTGAGCCATACAGGGGGTTACCAGATACGCAGTATTTT
TRBJ2-3 TRBV18 TRBD1 few CASSTRGQKSTDTQYF TGTGCCAGCTCAACACGGGGACAGAAAAGCACAGATACGCAGTATTTT
TRBJ1-5 TRBV20-1 NA many CSALDSGGSNQPQHF TGCAGTGCTTTAGACAGCGGGGGTAGCAATCAGCCCCAGCATTTT
TRBJ2-1 TRBV10-3 TRBD2 many CAISESGTTYNEQFF TGTGCCATCAGTGAGTCGGGGACTACCTACAATGAGCAGTTCTTC
TRBJ1-1 TRBV29-1 NA few CSVEGRGTTEAFF TGCAGCGTTGAAGGCCGAGGGACCACTGAAGCTTTCTTT
TRBJ2-7 TRBV3-1 NA few CASSQGLPSHFGYEQYF TGTGCCAGCAGCCAAGGACTACCTAGCCATTTCGGCTACGAGCAGTACTTC
TRBJ2-1 TRBV7-6 TRBD2 many CASSLGLAGPGSYNEQFF TGTGCCAGCAGCTTAGGACTAGCGGGACCTGGCTCCTACAATGAGCAGTTCTTC
TRBJ2-2 TRBV5-1 NA few CASRDGINTGELFF TGCGCCAGCAGGGACGGGATCAACACCGGGGAGCTGTTTTTT
TRBJ2-2 TRBV7-9 NA NA CASSSGRANTGELFF TGTGCCAGCAGCTCGGGCAGAGCGAACACCGGGGAGCTGTTTTTT